A single TCR beta chain is shown here with its context. Trimming shortened V by 5 bases and J by 4 bases, and 9 bases separated the two germline ends. Germline CDR1 LNHDA, CDR2 SQIVND (reference sequence). This CDR3 contains 13 residues. These data come from a study of blood T cell repertoires in COVID-19. Study as a whole: The cDNA or gDNA used as material had been derived from T cells, B-cell-depleted T cells, or PBMCs.

Assay used: immunoSEQ multiplex PCR; TCRdb lists only in-frame clones, some missing. The sample includes 40,000 to 55,000 clones, approximately 91% seen only once; the top ten take roughly an eighth. The material sequenced was peripheral blood. This sequence joins TRBV19 and TRBJ1-5; D unresolved. The origin of this receptor is a human donor in a cohort sampled during active COVID-19. CDR3: CASSENKNQPQHF. Written as DNA, the CDR3 is TGTGCCAGTAGTGAGAATAAGAATCAGCCCCAGCATTTT.